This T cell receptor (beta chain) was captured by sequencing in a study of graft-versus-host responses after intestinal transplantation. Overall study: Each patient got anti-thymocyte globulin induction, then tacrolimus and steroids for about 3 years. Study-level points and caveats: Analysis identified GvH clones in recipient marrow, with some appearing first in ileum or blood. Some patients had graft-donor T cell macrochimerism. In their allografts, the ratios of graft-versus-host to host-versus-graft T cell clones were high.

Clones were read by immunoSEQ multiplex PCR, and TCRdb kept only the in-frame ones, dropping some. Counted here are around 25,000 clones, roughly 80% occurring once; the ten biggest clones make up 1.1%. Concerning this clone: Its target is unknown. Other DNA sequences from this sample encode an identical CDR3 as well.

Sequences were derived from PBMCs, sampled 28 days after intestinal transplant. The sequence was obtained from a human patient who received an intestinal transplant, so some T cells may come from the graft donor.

This CDR3 is CASSYTNRGSDQPQHF. The DNA of the CDR3 is TGCGCCAGCAGCTATACGAACAGGGGTTCGGACCAGCCCCAGCATTTT. This chain joins TRBV5-1 and TRBJ1-5, with 7 bases that match TRBD1. CDR1 is SGHRS and CDR2 is YFSETQ in the germline V gene. The J segment lost 7 bases and the V segment lost 3 bases, leaving 13 bases of the junction unmatched. The CDR3 is 16 amino acids.